This is a list of T cell receptor beta chains from one sample in a study of T cells in Graves' hyperthyroidism and ophthalmopathy. TCRdb redid the calling of the multiplex PCR reads with MiXCR, one entry per CDR3 protein. The table shows about 210,000 distinct CDR3 sequences, with 17% occurring only once. Sequencing input: blood. Source of these receptors: a middle-aged man with Graves' hyperthyroidism. The CDR3 runs from the conserved cysteine through the conserved F or W. A D gene is named only where the DNA matches it firmly. Size values are once, few and many counts, or a class for expanded clones, and some rows have none.

>TRBV2|TRBD1|TRBJ2-5|many
CASTGTVQETQYF
TGTGCCAGCACCGGGACAGTCCAAGAGACCCAGTACTTC
>TRBV10-3|TRBD1|TRBJ1-6|-
CAISESGTGRYSPLHF
TGTGCCATCAGTGAGTCCGGGACAGGGAGGTATTCACCCCTCCACTTT
>TRBV30|-|TRBJ2-3|-
CACSPGLISTDTQYF
TGTGCCTGCAGCCCAGGGTTGATTAGCACAGATACGCAGTATTTT
>TRBV6-5|TRBD2|TRBJ2-7|few
CASSYYPPSGSRYEQYF
TGTGCCAGCAGTTACTACCCCCCTAGCGGGAGTCGGTACGAGCAGTACTTC
>TRBV28|-|TRBJ2-7|many
CASSLQGVYEQYF
TGTGCCAGCAGTTTACAGGGTGTCTACGAGCAGTACTTC
>TRBV18|-|TRBJ1-1|many
CASSPQVLNTEAFF
TGTGCCAGCTCACCGCAGGTGTTGAACACTGAAGCTTTCTTT
>TRBV11-2|-|TRBJ1-1|many
CASSLDQEAFF
TGTGCCAGCAGCTTAGATCAGGAAGCTTTCTTT
>TRBV30|-|TRBJ2-4|-
CAWSDGGVKNIQYF
TGTGCCTGGAGTGACGGGGGAGTCAAAAACATTCAGTACTTC
>TRBV11-2|TRBD1|TRBJ1-3|-
CASSLTGGGNTIYF
TGTGCCAGCAGCCTCACAGGGGGTGGAAACACCATATATTTT
>TRBV6-5|-|TRBJ1-3|-
CASSYSKSSGNTIYF
TGTGCCAGCAGTTACTCGAAGAGCTCTGGAAACACCATATATTTT
>TRBV5-1|TRBD2|TRBJ2-3|-
CASSSLQPGTTQYF
TGCGCCAGCAGTTCCCTCCAGCCCGGGACTACCCAGTATTTT
>TRBV12-3/TRBV12-4|-|TRBJ1-5|many
CASSVGQPQHF
TGTGCCAGCAGTGTCGGTCAGCCCCAGCATTTT
>TRBV5-1|-|TRBJ1-6|few
CASRQRDYNSPLHF
TGCGCCAGCAGACAGAGGGATTATAATTCACCCCTCCACTTT